This record looks at one TCR beta chain sequence and its context. Its antigen is currently unknown. This entry is derived from a study of PD-1 blockade in classical Hodgkin lymphoma. Notes on the study in general: The causes of the repertoire differences, possibly disease activity or prior therapy, remain undefined. In newly diagnosed patients, baseline TCR diversity was reportedly below that of healthy donors.

The table came from immunoSEQ multiplex PCR; TCRdb's copy has only in-frame clones and leaves some out. Here the sample spans about 25,000 clones, approximately 95% being singletons. The time point is: newly diagnosed, previously untreated cHL patient sample. Comparison relied on PBMCs that came from newly diagnosed, untreated classical Hodgkin lymphoma. The clonotype comes from a human donor with classical Hodgkin lymphoma. The specimen was peripheral blood mononuclear cells (PBMCs).

CDR3 nucleotides: TGTGCCAGTAGTCCCAAACAGGGGCGCAATCAGCCCCAGCATTTT. Encoded protein: CASSPKQGRNQPQHF. The chain joins TRBV19 to TRBJ1-5; 7 positions agree with TRBD1. The germline gives CDR1 LNHDA, CDR2 SQIVND (reference sequence). The CDR3 length is 15 residues. The junction had 6 bases not matched to a gene; V was cut back by 5 bases and J by 2 bases.